A selection of T cell receptor beta chains follows, all from one sample in a study of T cells in Graves' hyperthyroidism and ophthalmopathy. TCRdb called the multiplex PCR reads again in MiXCR, with one record for every CDR3 protein. This table holds 700,000 or so distinct CDR3 sequences, roughly 15% found once. The material sequenced was blood. The receptors derive from a man aged 18-30 years with Graves' hyperthyroidism. CDR3s include the opening cysteine and the closing phenylalanine or tryptophan. Each record gives: CDR3 DNA, CDR3 protein, J gene, D gene, V gene, clone size. A D gene is named only where the DNA matches it firmly. The size field is filled for only some rows; it gives once, few, many or a size class.

TGTGCCAGCAGCTACAGGGCTGGGTTATGGCCCCAGCATTTT | CASSYRAGLWPQHF | TRBJ1-5 | . | TRBV2 | many
TGTGCCAGCAGTTACGACAGCTACGAGCAGTACTTC | CASSYDSYEQYF | TRBJ2-7 | . | TRBV12-3/TRBV12-4 | many
TGTGCCAGCAGTGGGTGGGGGAACACCGGGGAGCTGTTTTTT | CASSGWGNTGELFF | TRBJ2-2 | . | TRBV2 | many
TGTGCCAGCAGCCCCACAGGGGGCACAGATACGCAGTATTTT | CASSPTGGTDTQYF | TRBJ2-3 | TRBD1 | TRBV27 | many
TGTGCCAGCAGCCGACTAAACCAAGAGACCCAGTACTTC | CASSRLNQETQYF | TRBJ2-5 | . | TRBV7-2 | few
TGCGCCAGCACACGGACCCTAGGGGCTGCCGAGCAGTACTTC | CASTRTLGAAEQYF | TRBJ2-7 | . | TRBV4-1 | .
TGCGCCAGCAGCGGGGGGGCAGATGAGCAGTTCTTC | CASSGGADEQFF | TRBJ2-1 | . | TRBV5-1 | .
TGCAGCTCCCGGGACACCCGGTTAAGTGAAGCTTTCTTT | CSSRDTRLSEAFF | TRBJ1-1 | . | TRBV29-1 | few
TGTGCCAGTAGTACCGGGACAGGCTTCAATCAGCCCCAGCATTTT | CASSTGTGFNQPQHF | TRBJ1-5 | TRBD1 | TRBV19 | few
TGTGCCAGCATGACCCTGGGCACCGGGGAGCTGTTTTTT | CASMTLGTGELFF | TRBJ2-2 | . | TRBV25-1 | few
TGCAGCGTTGAAGAGGACAGCTACGAGCAGTACTTC | CSVEEDSYEQYF | TRBJ2-7 | . | TRBV29-1 | once
TGTGCCAGCAGCTTATCAGGAGATAGCTCCTACGAGCAGTACTTC | CASSLSGDSSYEQYF | TRBJ2-7 | . | TRBV11-3 | many
TGTGCCAGCAGTCCGGTTGCGACAGGACAGAAGACCCAGTACTTC | CASSPVATGQKTQYF | TRBJ2-5 | . | TRBV27 | many
TGTGCCAGTAAGAAAGGGCAGGGGAAGTACGAGACCCAGTACTTC | CASKKGQGKYETQYF | TRBJ2-5 | . | TRBV19 | many
TGTGCCAGCAGTGAAGAAGCTAGCGGGAGCTACGAGCAGTACTTC | CASSEEASGSYEQYF | TRBJ2-7 | TRBD2 | TRBV6-1 | few
TGCAGCTTTATTCCTAGCGGGAGACCCACAGATACGCAGTATTTT | CSFIPSGRPTDTQYF | TRBJ2-3 | TRBD2 | TRBV29-1 | few
TGTGCCAGCAGTTATAAGTCGGGGGGGAAGGGTGGACACAATGAGCAGTTCTTC | CASSYKSGGKGGHNEQFF | TRBJ2-1 | TRBD2 | TRBV12-3/TRBV12-4 | many
TGTGCCAGTAGTACGGGACTCCCGAACACTGAAGCTTTCTTT | CASSTGLPNTEAFF | TRBJ1-1 | . | TRBV19 | many
TGTGCCAGCAGTGAAAACCCAGAGTCCTATGGCTACACCTTC | CASSENPESYGYTF | TRBJ1-2 | . | TRBV25-1 | .
TGCGCCAGCAGCTTACTAGCGCAGACCAATGAGCAGTTCTTC | CASSLLAQTNEQFF | TRBJ2-1 | TRBD2 | TRBV5-1 | few
TGTGCCAGCGAGACGACAAAGCGGGCCTCCTACAATGAGCAGTTCTTC | CASETTKRASYNEQFF | TRBJ2-1 | . | TRBV27 | many
TGCAGTGCTAGCTTTACTCTCGACGAGCAGTACTTC | CSASFTLDEQYF | TRBJ2-7 | . | TRBV20-1 | few
TGTGCCAGTAGTATAGCAGGGATATATGGCTACACCTTC | CASSIAGIYGYTF | TRBJ1-2 | . | TRBV19 | .
TGCGCCAGCAGCCAAACTAGAAAGTCTTACAATGAGCAGTTCTTC | CASSQTRKSYNEQFF | TRBJ2-1 | . | TRBV5-1 | .
TGTGCCAGCAGGGACGGTCTCCGCACAGATACGCAGTATTTT | CASRDGLRTDTQYF | TRBJ2-3 | . | TRBV2 | once
TGTGCCAGCAGCCACCGACAGGGGGGTCAGCCCCAGCATTTT | CASSHRQGGQPQHF | TRBJ1-5 | TRBD1 | TRBV3-1 | many
TGCAGTGTCGCGAGTGGGGAGGGCTACACCTTC | CSVASGEGYTF | TRBJ1-2 | . | TRBV20-1 | .
TGTGCCAGCAGTCCCCTACAGTCACCCCTCCACTTT | CASSPLQSPLHF | TRBJ1-6 | . | TRBV28 | many
TGCAGTGCTAGAAAGACTAGCGGGAGTGAGACCCAGTACTTC | CSARKTSGSETQYF | TRBJ2-5 | TRBD2 | TRBV20-1 | many
TGTGCCAGCTCACCACTATCATGGACAGGGGCCGATGGCTACACCTTC | CASSPLSWTGADGYTF | TRBJ1-2 | TRBD1 | TRBV18 | few
TGTGCCAGCAGTTTACCCGGGACACCGATGAACACTGAAGCTTTCTTT | CASSLPGTPMNTEAFF | TRBJ1-1 | . | TRBV28 | few
TGTGCCAGCACAGGGGCCGATCGGTACACTGAAGCTTTCTTT | CASTGADRYTEAFF | TRBJ1-1 | . | TRBV27 | .
TGTGCCAGCAGTGAAGCGCGAGAGACCCAGTACTTC | CASSEARETQYF | TRBJ2-5 | . | TRBV2 | many
TGTGCCAGCAGTTCCCCCGGGCTGAGAAATGAGCAGTTCTTC | CASSSPGLRNEQFF | TRBJ2-1 | . | TRBV28 | .
TGTGCCAGCAGCCAACAGCGATACTACGAGCAGTACTTC | CASSQQRYYEQYF | TRBJ2-7 | . | TRBV7-9 | many
TGCAGTGCTCCGACTAGCGGGAGGGGAAGCGATGAGCAGTTCTTC | CSAPTSGRGSDEQFF | TRBJ2-1 | TRBD2 | TRBV20-1 | .
TGTGCCAGCAGCTTTCGGTCATGGAGCACTGAAGCTTTCTTT | CASSFRSWSTEAFF | TRBJ1-1 | . | TRBV5-6 | .
TGTGCCAGCAGTGAATACGGGGCCTCATTCACAGATACGCAGTATTTT | CASSEYGASFTDTQYF | TRBJ2-3 | . | TRBV25-1 | .
TGTGCCAGCAGCCTACGGACTAGCGGAAAATACAATGAGCAGTTCTTC | CASSLRTSGKYNEQFF | TRBJ2-1 | TRBD2 | TRBV11-3 | .
TGTGCCAGCAGCCTCACGGGACTAGCGGGAGGGTTCGGCTCCTACAATGAGCAGTTCTTC | CASSLTGLAGGFGSYNEQFF | TRBJ2-1 | TRBD2 | TRBV14 | few
TGTGCCAGCAGCTTGGAAGCGGGAAGGGATGAGCAGTTCTTC | CASSLEAGRDEQFF | TRBJ2-1 | TRBD2 | TRBV5-5 | .
TGCATCATAGCCGGGACTAGCAATGGCAATGAGCAGTTCTTC | CIIAGTSNGNEQFF | TRBJ2-1 | TRBD2 | TRBV29-1 | .
TGTGCCAGCAGTTACCTCTGGACAGACATGAACACTGAAGCTTTCTTT | CASSYLWTDMNTEAFF | TRBJ1-1 | . | TRBV6-5 | many
TGTGCCAGCAGTTTTGCCGGGCAACTTGGCGAGCAGTACTTC | CASSFAGQLGEQYF | TRBJ2-7 | . | TRBV27 | few
TGTGCCTGGAGTCCTCTCAGGGAAGGCTACACCTTC | CAWSPLREGYTF | TRBJ1-2 | . | TRBV30 | few
TGTGCCAGCAGCTTAGTGGCGGGAGCAGTAGATACGCAGTATTTT | CASSLVAGAVDTQYF | TRBJ2-3 | TRBD2 | TRBV11-2 | .
TGTGCCAGCAGCCAAGAGGCAGGGCGGTCATCATCCTACGAGCAGTACTTC | CASSQEAGRSSSYEQYF | TRBJ2-7 | . | TRBV4-2 | .
TGTGCCAGCTCACCACCTAGCGTCTTGAGCACAGATACGCAGTATTTT | CASSPPSVLSTDTQYF | TRBJ2-3 | . | TRBV18 | few
TGTGCCAGCAGTTCGGTAGACTCTGGGGCCAACGTCCTGACTTTC | CASSSVDSGANVLTF | TRBJ2-6 | . | TRBV27 | .
TGTGCCGGCAGTCCTCGACAGGGGGTGACTGAAGCTTTCTTT | CAGSPRQGVTEAFF | TRBJ1-1 | TRBD1 | TRBV12-3/TRBV12-4 | many
TGTGCCAGCAGCTCCGGACAGAGCTATGCTAACTATGGCTACACCTTC | CASSSGQSYANYGYTF | TRBJ1-2 | . | TRBV28 | many
TGTGCCAGCAGCCACCCTGGAGGTCAAGACTACGAGCAGTACTTC | CASSHPGGQDYEQYF | TRBJ2-7 | . | TRBV3-1 | many
TGTGCCAGCAGGCTAGGCAGACCCTACGAGCAGTACTTC | CASRLGRPYEQYF | TRBJ2-7 | . | TRBV28 | few
TGCAGTGGGTCGATCGGGGAGGAGACCCAGTACTTC | CSGSIGEETQYF | TRBJ2-5 | . | TRBV20-1 | many
TGTGCCACCAGCAGAGATCCGGTTTCAGGGGAGAACGAGCAGTACTTC | CATSRDPVSGENEQYF | TRBJ2-7 | . | TRBV15 | many
TGTGCCAGCAGCCAAGGGAGGGTGGGGACAATGAACACTGAAGCTTTCTTT | CASSQGRVGTMNTEAFF | TRBJ1-1 | . | TRBV4-2 | few
TGTGCCAGCAGGTTGACAGTATTTGGCAATCAGCCCCAGCATTTT | CASRLTVFGNQPQHF | TRBJ1-5 | . | TRBV6-2/TRBV6-3 | many
TGCAGTGCTAGAGACGGGACGGGGGGGAGCCACAATGAGCAGTTCTTC | CSARDGTGGSHNEQFF | TRBJ2-1 | TRBD2 | TRBV20-1 | .
TGTGCCAGCAGCCAAATAGGGAATGGGGCCAACGTCCTGACTTTC | CASSQIGNGANVLTF | TRBJ2-6 | . | TRBV11-3 | .